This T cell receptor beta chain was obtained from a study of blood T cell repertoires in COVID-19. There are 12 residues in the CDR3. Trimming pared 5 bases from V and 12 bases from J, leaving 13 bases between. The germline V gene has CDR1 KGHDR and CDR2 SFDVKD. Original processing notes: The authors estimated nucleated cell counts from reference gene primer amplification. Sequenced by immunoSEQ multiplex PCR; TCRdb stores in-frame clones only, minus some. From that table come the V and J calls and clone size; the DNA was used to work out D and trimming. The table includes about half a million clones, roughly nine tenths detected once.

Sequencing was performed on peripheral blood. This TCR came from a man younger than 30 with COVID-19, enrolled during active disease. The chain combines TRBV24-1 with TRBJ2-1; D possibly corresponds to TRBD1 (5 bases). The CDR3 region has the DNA TGTGCCACCAGTGGGGTAGGGGCAGGGCAGTTCTTC. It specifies CATSGVGAGQFF.